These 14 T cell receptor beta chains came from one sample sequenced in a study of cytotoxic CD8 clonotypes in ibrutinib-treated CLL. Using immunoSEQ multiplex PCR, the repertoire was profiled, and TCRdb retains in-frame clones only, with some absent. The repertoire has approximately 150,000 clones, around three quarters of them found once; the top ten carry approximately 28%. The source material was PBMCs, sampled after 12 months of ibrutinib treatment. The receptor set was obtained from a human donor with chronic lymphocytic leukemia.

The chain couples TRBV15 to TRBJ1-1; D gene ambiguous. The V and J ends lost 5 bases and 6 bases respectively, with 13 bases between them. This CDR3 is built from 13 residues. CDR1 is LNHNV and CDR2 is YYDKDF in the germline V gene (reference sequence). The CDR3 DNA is TGTGCCACCAGCGGACTCATGTGGGCTGAAGCTTTCTTT. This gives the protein CATSGLMWAEAFF.

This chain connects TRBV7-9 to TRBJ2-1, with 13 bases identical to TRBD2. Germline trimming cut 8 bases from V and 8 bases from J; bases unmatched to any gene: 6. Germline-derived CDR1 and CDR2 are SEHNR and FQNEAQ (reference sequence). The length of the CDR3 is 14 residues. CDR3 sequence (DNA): TGTGCCAGCCGGACTAGCGGGAGTTCGGATGAGCAGTTCTTC. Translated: CASRTSGSSDEQFF.

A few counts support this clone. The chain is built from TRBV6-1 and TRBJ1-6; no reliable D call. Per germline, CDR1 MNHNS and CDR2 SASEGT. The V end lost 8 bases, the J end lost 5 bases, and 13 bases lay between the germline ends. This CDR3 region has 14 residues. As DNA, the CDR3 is TGTGCCAGCTTTGATGTGACCAATAATTCACCCCTCCACTTT. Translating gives CASFDVTNNSPLHF.

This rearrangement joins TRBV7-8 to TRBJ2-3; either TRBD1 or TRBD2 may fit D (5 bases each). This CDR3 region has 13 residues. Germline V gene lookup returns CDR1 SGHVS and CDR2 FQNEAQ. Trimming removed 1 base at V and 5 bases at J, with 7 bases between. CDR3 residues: CASSLGGEDTQYF. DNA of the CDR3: TGTGCCAGCAGCTTAGGAGGGGAAGATACGCAGTATTTT.

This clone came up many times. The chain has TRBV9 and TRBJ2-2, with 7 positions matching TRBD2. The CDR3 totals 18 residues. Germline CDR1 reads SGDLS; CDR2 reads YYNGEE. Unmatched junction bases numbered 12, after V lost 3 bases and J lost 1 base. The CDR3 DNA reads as TGTGCCAGCAGCGCCAAGCCCGGCGGGACTAAGAACACCGGGGAGCTGTTTTTT. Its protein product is CASSAKPGGTKNTGELFF.

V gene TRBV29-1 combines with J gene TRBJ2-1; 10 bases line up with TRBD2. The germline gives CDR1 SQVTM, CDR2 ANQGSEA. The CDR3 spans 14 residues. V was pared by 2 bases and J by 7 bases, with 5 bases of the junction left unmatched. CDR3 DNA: TGCAGCGTTGAAAGAGCGGGGGGGCCGAATGAGCAGTTCTTC. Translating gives CSVERAGGPNEQFF.

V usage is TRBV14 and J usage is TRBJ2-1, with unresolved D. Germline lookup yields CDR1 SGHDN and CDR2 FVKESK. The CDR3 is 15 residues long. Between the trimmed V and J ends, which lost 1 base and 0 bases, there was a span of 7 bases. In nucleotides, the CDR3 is TGTGCCAGCAGCCAAGTGGCAGGCTCCTACAATGAGCAGTTCTTC. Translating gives CASSQVAGSYNEQFF.

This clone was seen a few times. Here the CDR3 DNA reads TGTGCCAGTAGTATGTGGAGTTCCTCTGGAAACACCATATATTTT. Translating it yields CASSMWSSSGNTIYF. The chain links TRBV19 to TRBJ1-3; no reliable D call. With 3 bases removed from V and 0 bases from J, the gap between germline ends came to 9 bases. Germline loops: CDR1 LNHDA, CDR2 SQIVND (reference sequence). The CDR3 loop spans 15 amino acids. The full variable domain, its missing parts supplied by reference TRBV19 and TRBJ1-3, is DGGITQSPKYLFRKEGQNVTLSCEQNLNHDAMYWYRQDPGQGLRLIYYSQIVNDFQKGDIAEGYSVSREKKESFPLTVTSAQKNPTAFYLCASSMWSSSGNTIYFGEGSWLTVV.

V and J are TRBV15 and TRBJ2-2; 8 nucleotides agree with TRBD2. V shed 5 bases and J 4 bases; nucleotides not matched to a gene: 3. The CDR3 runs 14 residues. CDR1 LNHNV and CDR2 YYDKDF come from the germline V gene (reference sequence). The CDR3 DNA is TGTGCCACCAGCGGAGCGGGGGTCACCGGGGAGCTGTTTTTT. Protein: CATSGAGVTGELFF.

CDR3 in DNA: TGTGCCAGCAGCAAAGCCCAGGATGAACAAGAGACCCAGTACTTC. Protein product: CASSKAQDEQETQYF. This sequence joins TRBV21-1 and TRBJ2-5; the listed D gene, TRBD1, was not tested against the DNA. TRBV21-1 is a known pseudogene. The CDR3 contains 15 residues.

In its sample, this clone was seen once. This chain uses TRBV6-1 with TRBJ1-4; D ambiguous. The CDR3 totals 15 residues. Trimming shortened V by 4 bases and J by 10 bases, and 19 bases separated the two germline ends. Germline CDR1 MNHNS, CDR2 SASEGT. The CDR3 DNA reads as TGTGCCAGCAGTGTAAGGACTTCCCAAGGAGGAAAACTGTTTTTT. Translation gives CASSVRTSQGGKLFF.

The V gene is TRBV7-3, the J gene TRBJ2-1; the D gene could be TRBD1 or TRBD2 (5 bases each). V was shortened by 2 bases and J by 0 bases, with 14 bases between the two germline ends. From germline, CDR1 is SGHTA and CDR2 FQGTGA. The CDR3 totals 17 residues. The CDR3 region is CASSLGSGLSSYNEQFF. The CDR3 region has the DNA TGTGCCAGCAGCTTAGGATCGGGGCTGAGCTCCTACAATGAGCAGTTCTTC.

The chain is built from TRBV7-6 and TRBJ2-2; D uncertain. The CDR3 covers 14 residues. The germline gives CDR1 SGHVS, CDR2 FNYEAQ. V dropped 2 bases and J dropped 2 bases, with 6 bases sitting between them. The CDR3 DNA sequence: TGTGCCAGCAGCTTACTAGGAAACACCGGGGAGCTGTTTTTT. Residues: CASSLLGNTGELFF.

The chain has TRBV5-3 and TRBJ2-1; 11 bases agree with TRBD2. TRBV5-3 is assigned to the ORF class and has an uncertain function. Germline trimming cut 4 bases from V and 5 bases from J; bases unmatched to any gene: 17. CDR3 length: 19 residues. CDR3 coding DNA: TGTGCCAGAAGCCCGTGGGATGGACTAGCGGGTCCCCTTCACAATGAGCAGTTCTTC. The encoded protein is CARSPWDGLAGPLHNEQFF.